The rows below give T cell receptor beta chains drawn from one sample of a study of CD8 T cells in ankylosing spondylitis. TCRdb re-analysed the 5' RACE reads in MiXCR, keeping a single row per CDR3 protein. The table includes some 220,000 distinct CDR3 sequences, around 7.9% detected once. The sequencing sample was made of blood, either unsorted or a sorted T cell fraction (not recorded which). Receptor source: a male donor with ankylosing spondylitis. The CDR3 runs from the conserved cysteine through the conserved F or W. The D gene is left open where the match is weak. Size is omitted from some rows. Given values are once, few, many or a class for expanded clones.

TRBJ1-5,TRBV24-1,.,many,CATSDSPAGGHQPQHF,TGTGCCACCAGTGATTCCCCAGCAGGAGGCCATCAGCCCCAGCATTTT
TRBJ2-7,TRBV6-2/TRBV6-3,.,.,CASSYSNYEQYF,TGTGCCAGCAGTTACTCGAACTACGAGCAGTACTTC
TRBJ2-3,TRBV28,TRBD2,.,CASKTPPGLADTDTQYF,TGTGCCAGCAAGACCCCCCCAGGACTAGCGGACACAGATACGCAGTATTTT
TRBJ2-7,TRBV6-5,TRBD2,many,CASSYSGSGYEQYF,TGTGCCAGCAGCTATAGCGGGAGCGGTTACGAGCAGTACTTC
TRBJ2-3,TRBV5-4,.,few,CASSFVGAPTDTQYF,TGTGCCAGCAGCTTCGTGGGGGCCCCCACAGATACGCAGTATTTT
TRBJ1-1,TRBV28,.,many,CASSLTGTAGQEAFF,TGTGCCAGCAGTTTAACCGGGACCGCCGGTCAGGAGGCTTTCTTT
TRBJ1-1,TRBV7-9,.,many,CASSSAGGAVTFF,TGTGCCAGCAGCTCGGCCGGTGGCGCGGTAACTTTCTTT
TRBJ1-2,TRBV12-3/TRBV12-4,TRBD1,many,CASSPGGANYGYTF,TGTGCCAGCAGTCCAGGGGGCGCAAACTATGGCTACACCTTC
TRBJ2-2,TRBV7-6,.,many,CASSPGAGRELFF,TGTGCCAGCAGCCCCGGGGCAGGGAGGGAGCTGTTTTTT
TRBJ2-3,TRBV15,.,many,CATSRDREHRITDTQYF,TGTGCCACCAGCAGAGATCGAGAACATAGAATCACAGATACGCAGTATTTT
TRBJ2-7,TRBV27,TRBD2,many,CASRLAGEPHEQYF,TGTGCCAGTAGACTAGCGGGAGAGCCCCACGAGCAGTACTTC
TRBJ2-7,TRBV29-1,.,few,CSARWGGDEQYF,TGCAGCGCCCGTTGGGGGGGCGACGAGCAGTACTTC
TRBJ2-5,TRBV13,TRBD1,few,CASSLADRRTQYF,TGTGCCAGCAGCTTAGCGGACAGGCGGACCCAGTACTTC
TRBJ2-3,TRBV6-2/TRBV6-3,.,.,CASSGGQRTDTQYF,TGTGCCAGCAGTGGAGGACAGCGCACAGATACGCAGTATTTT
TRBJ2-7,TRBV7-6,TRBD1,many,CASTPMDRPSYEQYF,TGTGCCAGCACCCCGATGGACAGGCCTTCCTACGAGCAGTACTTC
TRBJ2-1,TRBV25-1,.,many,CASSELRGFDEQFF,TGTGCCAGCAGTGAATTGAGAGGGTTCGATGAGCAGTTCTTC
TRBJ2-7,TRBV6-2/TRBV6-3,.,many,CASSLRTVGPYEQYF,TGTGCCAGCAGTTTACGGACAGTCGGTCCCTACGAGCAGTACTTC
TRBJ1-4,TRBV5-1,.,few,CASSGKSRGENEKLFF,TGCGCCAGCAGCGGCAAGAGTCGGGGCGAAAATGAAAAACTGTTTTTT
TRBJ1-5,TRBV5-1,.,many,CASSLVGLGQPQHF,TGCGCCAGCAGCTTGGTGGGCCTAGGTCAGCCCCAGCATTTT
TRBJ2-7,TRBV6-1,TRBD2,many,CASSVLGTSSEQYF,TGTGCCAGCAGTGTCCTCGGGACTAGTTCCGAGCAGTACTTC
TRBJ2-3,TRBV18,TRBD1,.,CASSPRDRPLQDTQYF,TGTGCCAGCTCACCAAGGGACAGGCCCCTTCAGGATACGCAGTATTTT
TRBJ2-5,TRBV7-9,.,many,CASSLLIGRETQYF,TGTGCCAGCAGCCTTTTAATAGGTCGGGAGACCCAGTACTTC
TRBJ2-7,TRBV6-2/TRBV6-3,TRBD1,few,CASRGQGTIYEQYF,TGTGCCAGCAGGGGACAGGGAACCATCTACGAGCAGTACTTC
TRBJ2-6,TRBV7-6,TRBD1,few,CASSWDRVGSGANVLTF,TGTGCCAGCAGCTGGGACAGGGTTGGCTCTGGGGCCAACGTCCTGACTTTC
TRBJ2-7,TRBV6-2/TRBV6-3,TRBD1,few,CASSYSYVAGGGEQYF,TGTGCCAGCAGTTACTCTTACGTAGCAGGGGGCGGCGAGCAGTACTTC
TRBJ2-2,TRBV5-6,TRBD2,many,CASSLESAGGNGELFF,TGTGCCAGCAGCTTGGAATCTGCGGGAGGAAACGGGGAGCTGTTTTTT
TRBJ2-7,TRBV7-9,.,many,CASHDNSYEQYF,TGTGCCAGCCACGACAACTCCTACGAGCAGTACTTC
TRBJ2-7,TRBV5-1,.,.,CASSFLGTPSGYEQYF,TGCGCCAGCAGCTTTTTGGGGACCCCCTCGGGCTACGAGCAGTACTTC
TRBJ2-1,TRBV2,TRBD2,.,CASSEAGGPYNEQFF,TGTGCCAGCAGTGAGGCGGGAGGGCCCTACAATGAGCAGTTCTTC
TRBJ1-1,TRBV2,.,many,CANPSRRYGRDTEAFF,TGTGCCAACCCTTCCAGGCGGTACGGGAGGGACACTGAAGCTTTCTTT
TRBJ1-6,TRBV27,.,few,CASSLLAGRHSPLHF,TGTGCCAGCAGTCTCCTCGCAGGGAGGCATTCACCCCTCCACTTT
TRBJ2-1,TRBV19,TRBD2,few,CASSIWGAGGPPFF,TGTGCCAGTAGTATCTGGGGTGCGGGAGGGCCCCCGTTCTTC
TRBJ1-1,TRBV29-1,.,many,CSVEGPLNTEAFF,TGCAGCGTTGAAGGGCCGCTGAACACTGAAGCTTTCTTT
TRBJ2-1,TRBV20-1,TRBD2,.,CSARPSGSIRDNEQFF,TGCAGTGCTAGGCCTAGCGGGAGCATTCGGGACAATGAGCAGTTCTTC
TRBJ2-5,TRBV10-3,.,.,CAISERTQRGPKTAQYF,TGTGCCATCAGTGAAAGGACCCAGAGAGGGCCGAAAACAGCCCAGTACTTC
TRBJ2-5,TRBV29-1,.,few,CSVVSEGGLGTQYF,TGCAGCGTTGTTTCGGAAGGGGGGTTAGGGACCCAGTACTTC
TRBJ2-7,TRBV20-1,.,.,CSANAYEQYF,TGCAGTGCTAACGCGTACGAGCAGTACTTC
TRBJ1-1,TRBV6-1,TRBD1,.,CASSGQENTEAFF,TGTGCCAGCAGCGGACAGGAAAACACTGAAGCTTTCTTT
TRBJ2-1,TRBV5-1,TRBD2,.,CASSPPRGGQIAYNEQFF,TGCGCCAGCAGCCCCCCCCGGGGGGGACAAATAGCCTACAATGAGCAGTTCTTC
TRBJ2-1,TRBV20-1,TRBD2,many,CSARLWREGYNEQFF,TGCAGTGCTAGGTTATGGCGGGAGGGGTACAATGAGCAGTTCTTC